The next 9 T cell receptor beta chains were all read from a single sample in a study of blood T cell repertoires in COVID-19 (dated by TCRdb to 2020 to 2022). Library creation used the immunoSEQ multiplex PCR assay. TCRdb provides this immuneACCESS table in a form limited to in-frame rearrangements. Some clones are lacking; in checked studies, under half of them reflect an unresolved V gene, and why the rest are absent is not known. Present in this sample are approximately 180,000 clones, 87% of which were seen just once. The ten top clones hold roughly 1.2% of the sample. The material sequenced was PBMCs or T cells enriched from blood (not recorded which). The origin of the receptors is a human donor with acute COVID-19. The donor label of this sample is uncertain.

Only one count was recorded for this clone. The chain combines TRBV6-5 with TRBJ1-5; D ambiguous. This CDR3 is built from 14 residues. The V and J ends lost 0 bases and 4 bases respectively, with 7 bases between them. Germline CDR1 reads MNHEY; CDR2 reads SVGAGI. The CDR3 region is CASSYSRSNQPQHF. CDR3 nucleotide sequence: TGTGCCAGCAGTTACTCGAGGTCGAATCAGCCCCAGCATTTT.

The rearrangement joins TRBV11-2 to TRBJ1-6; possibly TRBD1 for D (6 bases). Trimming left V 0 bases short and J 8 bases short, with 11 bases between. The CDR3 loop spans 15 amino acids. In germline, CDR1 is SGHAT, CDR2 FQNNGV. CDR3 protein: CASSLEGAGYSPLHF. CDR3 DNA sequence: TGTGCCAGCAGCTTAGAGGGGGCAGGGTATTCACCCCTCCACTTT.

The V gene is TRBV19, the J gene TRBJ2-2; weak D call: TRBD1 (6 bases). V was pared by 5 bases and J by 4 bases, with 17 bases between. CDR3 length: 16 amino acids. Germline values: CDR1 LNHDA, CDR2 SQIVND (reference sequence). The chain's CDR3 is CASSADRDTSTGELFF. In DNA, the CDR3 is TGTGCCAGTAGTGCCGACCGGGACACCTCCACCGGGGAGCTGTTTTTT.

V usage is TRBV28 and J usage is TRBJ2-7, with 9 bases fitting TRBD1. The CDR3 has 14 amino acids. V gave up 5 bases and J gave up 5 bases; unmatched junction bases: 7. Germline CDR1 is MDHEN and CDR2 is SYDVKM. The DNA of the CDR3 is TGTGCCAGCAGTCCATGGACAGGGGACCACGAGCAGTACTTC. Translation: CASSPWTGDHEQYF.

For the CDR3, the DNA is TGTGCCAGCAGCCCCGCTCCCGGACAGGCTGGCGAGCAGTTCTTC. This codes for CASSPAPGQAGEQFF. The chain recombines TRBV11-2 with TRBJ2-1, with 7 positions matching TRBD1. The length of the CDR3 is 15 residues. J gave up 10 bases and V 5 bases, and 14 bases lay outside the gene matches. Germline CDR1 reads SGHAT; CDR2 reads FQNNGV.

V is TRBV15 and J is TRBJ2-7; TRBD1 matches 10 bases. Germline CDR1 and CDR2: LNHNV and YYDKDF (reference sequence). CDR3 length: 14 residues. J was trimmed by 7 bases and V by 4 bases; bases with no gene match: 7. This CDR3 reads CATSIDRGRNEQYF. The CDR3 DNA is TGTGCCACCAGCATAGACAGGGGGCGTAATGAGCAGTACTTC.

This chain links TRBV18 with TRBJ1-4; D call uncertain. The V gene's germline CDR1 is KGHSH and CDR2 LQKENI. The ends were cut back, 3 bases at V and 8 bases at J, with 16 bases in the middle. CDR3 size: 15 residues. The CDR3 DNA is TGTGCCAGCTCACCCCCTGGGGAGGGTGGCGAAAAACTGTTTTTT. Its translation is CASSPPGEGGEKLFF. Based on the CDR3 plus reference TRBV18 and TRBJ1-4, the full variable domain is NAGVMQNPRHLVRRRGQEARLRCSPMKGHSHVYWYRQLPEEGLKFMVYLQKENIIDESGMPKERFSAEFPKEGPSILRIQQVVRGDSAAYFCASSPPGEGGEKLFFGSGTQLSVL.

The V gene is TRBV7-6, the J gene TRBJ2-3; no reliable D call. V lost 2 bases and J 4 bases, leaving 13 bases between the germline ends. There are 15 residues in the CDR3. From germline, CDR1 is SGHVS and CDR2 FNYEAQ. CDR3 amino acids: CASSLRVAVPDTQYF. Written as DNA, the CDR3 is TGTGCCAGCAGCTTAAGAGTTGCGGTGCCAGATACGCAGTATTTT.

The chain joins TRBV11-2 to TRBJ2-2; D is uncertain. Germline loops: CDR1 SGHAT, CDR2 FQNNGV. Deletions cut 5 bases from V and 8 bases from J, with 9 bases between. This CDR3 has 12 residues. Here the CDR3 reads CASSLRQGELFF. DNA of the CDR3: TGTGCCAGCAGCCTGCGCCAAGGGGAGCTGTTTTTT.